Presented here are 8 T cell receptor beta chains from one specimen sequenced in a study of CD8 T cells in Susac syndrome. With random hexamers, reverse transcription was performed on about 0.45 to 1 ug of RNA. TCRdb re-analysed the immunoSEQ multiplex PCR reads in MiXCR, keeping a single row per CDR3 protein. The sample gives some 190,000 distinct CDR3 sequences, approximately 96% of which show up once; approximately 0.1% is in the top ten. The sample comprised CD4+ T cells from PBMCs. These receptors originate from a human donor with multiple sclerosis.

This chain links TRBV20-1 with TRBJ2-1; no reliable D call. Deletions cut 0 bases from V and 9 bases from J, with 9 bases between. The CDR3 is 12 residues long. Germline V gene data show CDR1 as DFQATT and CDR2 as SNEGSKA (reference sequence). The CDR3 DNA follows: TGCAGTGCTAGAGATTACGGCGGTGAGCAGTTCTTC. This translates into CSARDYGGEQFF.

This clonotype was seen a single time. The rearrangement links TRBV20-1 to TRBJ1-6; 9 positions match TRBD1. The V gene end was trimmed by 7 bases and the J gene end by 8 bases; junction bases not matched to a gene: 6. This CDR3 is built from 13 residues. Per the germline V gene, CDR1 is DFQATT and CDR2 is SNEGSKA (reference sequence). The CDR3 reads CSGTGTGHSPLHF. In DNA, the CDR3 is TGCAGTGGGACCGGGACAGGGCATTCACCCCTCCACTTT.

DNA for the CDR3: TGCAGTGCTAGAGATCCAGTGGCGACTAGCGGGCCCCAAGAGACCCAGTACTTC. This gives the protein CSARDPVATSGPQETQYF. The chain is built from TRBV20-1 and TRBJ2-5; TRBD2 agrees at 10 bases. The germline CDR1 and CDR2 sequences are DFQATT and SNEGSKA (reference sequence). This CDR3 spans 18 amino acids. The V segment lost 0 bases and the J segment 1 base; nucleotides outside the gene matches: 11.

The chain combines TRBV19 with TRBJ2-7, with 10 bases that match TRBD1. The CDR3 consists of 15 residues. The trim removed 5 bases at V and 2 bases at J, leaving 6 bases unmatched. CDR1 is LNHDA, CDR2 SQIVND, per germline (reference sequence). The CDR3 sequence is CASSPGGQGTYEQYF. CDR3 nucleotides: TGTGCCAGTAGTCCGGGGGGACAGGGGACCTACGAGCAGTACTTC.

The CDR3 DNA follows: TGTGCCAGCAGCCCCAGGACTAGCGGGGACACCGGGGAGCTGTTTTTT. It codes for CASSPRTSGDTGELFF. The V and J genes are TRBV7-9 and TRBJ2-2, with 12 bases matching TRBD2. The germline V gene has CDR1 SEHNR and CDR2 FQNEAQ (reference sequence). The V gene end was trimmed by 5 bases and the J gene end by 3 bases; junction bases not matched to a gene: 4. This CDR3 region has 16 residues.

V is TRBV5-4 and J is TRBJ2-7; D unresolved. The CDR3 is 13 residues long. Germline CDR1 is SGHNT and CDR2 is YYREEE (reference sequence). Trimming removed 2 bases at V and 7 bases at J, with 13 bases between. The CDR3 bases are TGTGCCAGCAGCTTTCCAAGCGAAGAAGAGCAGTACTTC. This gives the protein CASSFPSEEEQYF.

The chain has TRBV29-1 and TRBJ2-5; D gene ambiguous. The CDR3 is 12 residues long. The germline V gene has CDR1 SQVTM and CDR2 ANQGSEA. The V end lost 4 bases, the J end lost 4 bases, and 10 bases lay between the germline ends. The CDR3 DNA is TGCAGCGTTGGGGTAGTCCGAGAGACCCAGTACTTC. Its translation is CSVGVVRETQYF.

This rearrangement joins TRBV30 to TRBJ2-1; either TRBD1 or TRBD2 may supply D (5 bases each). V was pared by 0 bases and J by 6 bases, with 15 bases between. Per the germline V gene, CDR1 is GTSNPN and CDR2 is SVGIG (reference sequence). The CDR3 totals 15 residues. CDR3 amino acids: CAWSVGLANSNEQFF. The CDR3, as DNA: TGTGCCTGGAGTGTGGGGCTAGCAAACAGCAATGAGCAGTTCTTC. The full variable domain, completed using reference TRBV30 and TRBJ2-1, is SQTIHQWPATLVQPVGSPLSLECTVEGTSNPNLYWYRQAAGRGLQLLFYSVGIGQISSEVPQNLSASRPQDRQFILSSKKLLLSDSGFYLCAWSVGLANSNEQFFGPGTRLTVL.